This TCR beta chain was documented in a study of vaccination and CD4 T cells after COVID-19. This clonotype showed up just a few times. Its cognate antigen is unknown. Study-wide findings and caveats: In convalescent patients, a median around 86% of reactive clones appeared only post-vaccination.

Treatment noted: roughly 10-day PBMC culture with coronavirus spike peptide pools or control peptides (ViraFEST assay). ViraFEST used peptide pools to expand antigen-specific T cells, then sequenced TCRs. This CDR3 spans 15 amino acids. V dropped 7 bases and J dropped 4 bases, with 17 bases sitting between them. The Oncomine TCR Beta short-read assay was what sequenced the DNA obtained from cultured CD4+ T cells. TCRdb redid the calling of the PCR reads with MiXCR, one entry per CDR3 protein. The sample consists of 15,000 or so distinct CDR3 sequences, about 48% of them appearing once. The sample consisted of CD4+ T cells from blood, cultured in vitro. The chain carries TRBV12-3 or TRBV12-4 and TRBJ1-3; possible D gene TRBD1, 5 bases. The receptor's source is a human donor who had recovered from COVID-19. For the CDR3, the DNA is TGTGCCAGCACCATCGCCGGACAAATGGGAAACACCATATATTTT. It is translated as CASTIAGQMGNTIYF.